The rows below give T cell receptor beta chains drawn from one sample of a study of T-cell reconstitution after alpha-beta-depleted transplantation in children. TCRdb itself ran the PCR reads through MiXCR, one entry per CDR3 protein. The sample consists of under 450,000 distinct CDR3 sequences, more than 10% of them appearing once. The sequencing used PBMCs, collected from the stem cell graft. All receptors come from a human donor who donated a stem cell graft to a child with Fanconi anemia. CDR3s include the opening cysteine and the closing phenylalanine or tryptophan. The D gene is left open where the match is weak. Size is stated for part of the rows, as once, few or many counts, or as a class when the clone is expanded.

>TRBJ2-7|.|TRBV20-1|.
TGCAGTGCTAGAGACCCCGGGACTCTCGAGCAGTACTTC
CSARDPGTLEQYF
>TRBJ1-1|.|TRBV5-4|.
TGTGCCAGCAGCTTGGTAGAGCGCCACACTGAAGCTTTCTTT
CASSLVERHTEAFF
>TRBJ1-2|.|TRBV7-9|many
TGTGCCAGCAGCTTAGTATCCACGGTCTCTGGCTACACCTTC
CASSLVSTVSGYTF
>TRBJ2-5|.|TRBV20-1|.
TGCATTATCACAGGGAAAGAGACCCAGTACTTC
CIITGKETQYF
>TRBJ2-3|.|TRBV10-3|many
TGTGCCATCAGTGAGTCTCGGGCGAACACAGATACGCAGTATTTT
CAISESRANTDTQYF
>TRBJ1-3|.|TRBV12-3/TRBV12-4|few
TGTGCCAGCACCCGCCCGGGGGGCTCTGGAAACACCATATATTTT
CASTRPGGSGNTIYF
>TRBJ2-1|.|TRBV11-1|many
TGTGCCAGCAGCACTCGGGGGATCCACAATGAGCAGTTCTTC
CASSTRGIHNEQFF
>TRBJ2-7|.|TRBV5-1|many
TGCGCCAGCAGCCCTTCCGGGCCCCCCTACGAGCAGTACTTC
CASSPSGPPYEQYF
>TRBJ1-1|TRBD1|TRBV5-6|many
TGTGCCAGCAGCCCCTTATTACAGGGGCCCGACAAAGAAGCTTTCTTT
CASSPLLQGPDKEAFF
>TRBJ2-5|.|TRBV6-5|.
TGTGCCAGCAGTTGGGACTCCGTAAAGACCCAGTACTTC
CASSWDSVKTQYF
>TRBJ2-2|.|TRBV24-1|many
TGTGCCACCAGTGATTCGGGGGGCCCCACGAACACCGGGGAGCTGTTTTTT
CATSDSGGPTNTGELFF
>TRBJ2-5|.|TRBV29-1|many
TGCAGCGTTGAAGATCCCGCGACAGGTCCAGAGACCCAGTACTTC
CSVEDPATGPETQYF
>TRBJ2-5|TRBD2|TRBV20-1|.
TGCAGTGCTAGAGATTTTCAGGGGAGCGGGGGGGCGACGGAGACCCAGTACTTC
CSARDFQGSGGATETQYF
>TRBJ1-4|.|TRBV25-1|.
.
CASSDTGTANEKLFFF